A selection of T cell receptor beta chains follows, all from one sample in a study of somatic mutations in cytotoxic T cells in rheumatoid arthritis. Here immunoSEQ multiplex PCR was the method, and the copy in TCRdb shows in-frame clones only, minus some. The sample has about 16,000 clones, roughly 86% seen once. The sample was CD8+ T cells sorted from blood. The source is a woman in her forties or fifties with rheumatoid arthritis. CDR3s include the opening cysteine and the closing phenylalanine or tryptophan. The D gene is left open where the match is weak. The size entry is marked missing in some rows and otherwise reads once, few, many or a size class.

clone_size	d_call	v_call	j_call	cdr3_nt	cdr3_aa
-	TRBD2	TRBV9	TRBJ2-3	TGTGCCAGCAGCCCAAGGGGTAGCGGGGCAGATACGCAGTATTTT	CASSPRGSGADTQYF
-	-	TRBV4-1	TRBJ1-3	TGCGCCAGCAGCCAAGACTCCACAGGGCCTGGAAACACCATATATTTT	CASSQDSTGPGNTIYF
-	-	TRBV21-1	TRBJ2-5	TGTGCCAGCAGCAAAGCGGAGGACAGGGGGCGAGAGACCCAGTACTTC	CASSKAEDRGRETQYF
-	-	TRBV29-1	TRBJ2-3	TGCAGCGTTTCCGCGGGGGCCACAGATACGCAGTATTTT	CSVSAGATDTQYF
-	-	TRBV4-3	TRBJ2-7	TGCGCCAGCAGTCCAACCACAGGGAGTGCGTACGAGCAGTACTTC	CASSPTTGSAYEQYF
-	-	TRBV19	TRBJ2-1	TGTGCCAGTAGTCCGGGAGACGGGGATCAGGGGCAGTTCTTC	CASSPGDGDQGQFF
-	TRBD1	TRBV11-2	TRBJ1-3	TGTGCCAGCAGCTCCCGGACAGGGGCGCACTCTGGAAACACCATATATTTT	CASSSRTGAHSGNTIYF
-	TRBD2	TRBV30	TRBJ2-1	TGTGCCTGGAGTGTGAGTTGGATGAGCGGGAGGAAGATTAATGAGCAGTTCTTC	CAWSVSWMSGRKINEQFF
-	-	TRBV28	TRBJ2-2	TGTGCCAGCAGTCCCCAGAGGACCAGGCCGATGAACACCGGGGAGCTGTTTTTT	CASSPQRTRPMNTGELFF
-	TRBD1	TRBV4-3	TRBJ2-7	TGCGCCAGCAGCCAAGATCCCGGGACAGAGCCCCCCTACGAGCAGTACTTC	CASSQDPGTEPPYEQYF
-	-	TRBV9	TRBJ1-2	TGTGCCAGCAGCGGACAGGATCGTCAAGTCTATGGCTACACCTTC	CASSGQDRQVYGYTF
-	-	TRBV7-9	TRBJ2-1	TGTGCCAGCACTGGGGTAGCAGACCTCTACAATGAGCAGTTCTTC	CASTGVADLYNEQFF
-	-	TRBV5-1	TRBJ2-5	TGCGCCAGCAGCTTACAACAGACGGAGACCCAGTACTTC	CASSLQQTETQYF
few	-	TRBV9	TRBJ1-1	TGTGCCAGCCACGGTCGGGATGACACTGAAGCTTTCTTT	CASHGRDDTEAFF
-	-	TRBV27	TRBJ2-3	TGTGCCAGCAGTTTATCGAGTTATGGGGGAGATACGCAGTATTTT	CASSLSSYGGDTQYF
-	-	TRBV7-3	TRBJ2-6	TGTGCCAGCCAATTGGGTAGGGGTTGGGCCAACGTCCTGACTTTC	CASQLGRGWANVLTF
-	-	TRBV27	TRBJ2-1	TGTGCCAGCAGTAGCTGGAGGGAGGGGGGGAATGAGCAGTTCTTC	CASSSWREGGNEQFF
-	-	TRBV28	TRBJ1-2	TGTGCCAGCAGTAACGCTGGTGGCTACACCTTC	CASSNAGGYTF
-	TRBD2	TRBV28	TRBJ2-1	TGTGCCAGCAGCCTACTAGCGGGAAAGGGTGAGCAGTTCTTC	CASSLLAGKGEQFF
-	-	TRBV30	TRBJ2-1	TGTGCCTGGAGTGATGGCAGAGACTACAATGAGCAGTTCTTC	CAWSDGRDYNEQFF
-	-	TRBV19	TRBJ1-5	TGTGCCAGTAGGCCGAACAGGAATAGCAATCAGCCCCAGCATTTT	CASRPNRNSNQPQHF
-	TRBD2	TRBV4-1	TRBJ2-1	TGCGCCAGCAGCCAGGGAGGGAATGAGCAGTTCTTC	CASSQGGNEQFF
-	TRBD2	TRBV19	TRBJ2-1	TGTGCCAGTAGTATTTGGCCGGGACTAGCTCCCAATGAGCAGTTCTTC	CASSIWPGLAPNEQFF
-	TRBD1	TRBV7-9	TRBJ1-2	TGTGCCAGCAGCACGGGACAGGGGAACTATGGCTACACCTTC	CASSTGQGNYGYTF
-	-	TRBV7-2	TRBJ1-1	TGTGCCAGCAGCCATCGAGACATGAACACTGAAGCTTTCTTT	CASSHRDMNTEAFF